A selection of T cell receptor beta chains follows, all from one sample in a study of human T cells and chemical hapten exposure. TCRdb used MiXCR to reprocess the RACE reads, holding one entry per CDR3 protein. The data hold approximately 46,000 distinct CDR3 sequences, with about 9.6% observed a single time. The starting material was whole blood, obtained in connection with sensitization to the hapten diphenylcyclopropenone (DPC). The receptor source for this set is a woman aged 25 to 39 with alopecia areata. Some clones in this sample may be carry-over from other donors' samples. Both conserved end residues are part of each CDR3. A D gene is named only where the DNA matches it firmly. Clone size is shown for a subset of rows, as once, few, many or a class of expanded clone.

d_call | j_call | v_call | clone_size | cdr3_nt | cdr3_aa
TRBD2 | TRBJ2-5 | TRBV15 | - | TGTGCCACCAGCAGAGATGTTTCGGAAAGGCTAGCGGGGGAAGAGACCCAGTACTTC | CATSRDVSERLAGEETQYF
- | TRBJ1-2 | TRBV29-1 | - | TGCAGCGTTGAAAGTCAGGGCCCTGGCTACACCTTC | CSVESQGPGYTF
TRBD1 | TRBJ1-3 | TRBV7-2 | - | TGTGCCAGCAGCTTAGCGACAGGGCTGGCTGGAAACACCATATATTTT | CASSLATGLAGNTIYF
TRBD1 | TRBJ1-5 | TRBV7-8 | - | TGTGCCAGCAGCCCCAATCTCGACAGGGGGTCCAGTCAGCCCCAGCATTTT | CASSPNLDRGSSQPQHF
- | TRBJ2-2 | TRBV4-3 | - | TGCGCCAGCAGCCAATCCGCACCCCCTAGTACCGGGGAGCTGTTTTTT | CASSQSAPPSTGELFF
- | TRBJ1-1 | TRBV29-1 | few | TGCAGCGTTGTTTGGCCGCTGAACACTGAAGCTTTCTTT | CSVVWPLNTEAFF
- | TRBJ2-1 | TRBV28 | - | TGTGCCAGCAGGTACTCTAGGATATACAATGAGCAGTTCTTC | CASRYSRIYNEQFF
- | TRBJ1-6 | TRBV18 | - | TGTGCCAGCTCACGAGAGTCGGGCCTGACTCCTAATTCACCCCTCCACTTT | CASSRESGLTPNSPLHF
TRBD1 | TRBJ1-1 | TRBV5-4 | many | TGTGCCAGCAGCCCGGGGACAGGGACCCTTATCACTGAAGCTTTCTTT | CASSPGTGTLITEAFF
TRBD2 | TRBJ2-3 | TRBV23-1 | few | TGCGCCAGCAGTCGTCTACTAGCGGTCACAGATACGCAGTATTTT | CASSRLLAVTDTQYF
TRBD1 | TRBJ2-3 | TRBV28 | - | TGTGCCAGCAGAAACCGGGACAGGGGTGGTGTTAGCACAGATACGCAGTATTTT | CASRNRDRGGVSTDTQYF
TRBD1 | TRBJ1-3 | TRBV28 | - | TGTGCCAGCAGTCCCGGGACAGGGGGAAACACCATATATTTT | CASSPGTGGNTIYF
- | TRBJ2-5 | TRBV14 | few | TGTGCCAGCAGCCCCAAGGCCAAGGGGACCCAGTACTTC | CASSPKAKGTQYF
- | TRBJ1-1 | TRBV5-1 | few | TGCGCCAGCAGCCCCTTAAGGAGAAACACTGAAGCTTTCTTT | CASSPLRRNTEAFF
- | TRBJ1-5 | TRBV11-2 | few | TGTGCCAGCAGCCTGGGACGCAATCAGCCCCAGCATTTT | CASSLGRNQPQHF
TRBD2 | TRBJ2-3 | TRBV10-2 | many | TGCGCCAGCACTCTAGCGGGGGACGTTGCGACGCAGTATTTT | CASTLAGDVATQYF
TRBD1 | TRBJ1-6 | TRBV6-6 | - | TGTGCCAGCCTCGAGTCCTCCGGGACAGGGGGCAATAATTCACCCCTCCACTTT | CASLESSGTGGNNSPLHF
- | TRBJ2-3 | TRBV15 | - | TGTGCCACCAGCAGGACAGGTGGGGCAGATACGCAGTATTTT | CATSRTGGADTQYF
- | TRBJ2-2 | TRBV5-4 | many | TGTGCCAGCAGCTTGGTTTACACCGGGGAGCTGTTTTTT | CASSLVYTGELFF
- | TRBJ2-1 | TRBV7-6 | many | TGTGCCAGCAGCGAGATGGGGGGGCCCTACAATGAGCAGTTCTTC | CASSEMGGPYNEQFF
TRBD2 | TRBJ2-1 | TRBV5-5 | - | TGTGCCAGCAGCTTTCTCCAACTAGCGGGGGACGATGAGCAGTTCTTC | CASSFLQLAGDDEQFF
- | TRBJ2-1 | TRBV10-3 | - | TGTGCCACCTGGTTAAATGAGCAGTTCTTC | CATWLNEQFF
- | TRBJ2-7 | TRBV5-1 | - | TGCGCCAGCAGCTTGGAATGGGGCAGCCGCTACGAGCAGTACTTC | CASSLEWGSRYEQYF
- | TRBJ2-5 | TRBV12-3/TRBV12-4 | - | TGTGCCAGCAGTTTCTCCGAGAGGGTGGGGTTGGAGACCCAGTACTTC | CASSFSERVGLETQYF
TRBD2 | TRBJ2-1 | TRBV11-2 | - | TGTGTCAGCAGCTATTCTACTAGCGGGGGGAGCAATGAGCAGTTCTTC | CVSSYSTSGGSNEQFF
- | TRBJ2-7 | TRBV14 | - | TGTGCCAGCAGCCCCCTGGGGGAAACCTCCTACGAGCAGTACTTC | CASSPLGETSYEQYF
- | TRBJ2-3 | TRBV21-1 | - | TGTGCCAGCAGCAAATTCGGCGATTTTAAAACCTCGTTCACAGATACGCAGTATTTT | CASSKFGDFKTSFTDTQYF
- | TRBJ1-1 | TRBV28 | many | TGTGCCAGCAGTCCTAAGCGGGGCACTGAAGCTTTCTTT | CASSPKRGTEAFF
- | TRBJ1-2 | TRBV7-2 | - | TGTGCCAGCAGCCTAGGGGGGAACTATGGCTACACCTTC | CASSLGGNYGYTF
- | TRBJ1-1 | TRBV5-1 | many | TGCGCCAGCAGGGAGGGGGGTGGTACTGAAGCTTTCTTT | CASREGGGTEAFF
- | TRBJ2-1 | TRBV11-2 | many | TGTGCCAGCAGCCCCCGGCCAGTCAATGAGCAGTTCTTC | CASSPRPVNEQFF
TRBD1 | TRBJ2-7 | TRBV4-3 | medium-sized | TGCGCCAGCAGCCAAGTCCCAGGGGGCTCCTACGAGCAGTACTTC | CASSQVPGGSYEQYF
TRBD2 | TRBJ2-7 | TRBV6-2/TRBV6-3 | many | TGTGCCAGCAGTTACTGGACTAGCGGTTCCTACGAGCAGTACTTC | CASSYWTSGSYEQYF
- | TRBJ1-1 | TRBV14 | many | TGTGCCAGCAGCCCGACAGTATTCGGTGATGAAGCTTTCTTT | CASSPTVFGDEAFF
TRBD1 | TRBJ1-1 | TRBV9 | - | TGTGCCAGCAGCGGCACCGGGACAGGAAAAGGGGGTGAAGCTTTCTTT | CASSGTGTGKGGEAFF
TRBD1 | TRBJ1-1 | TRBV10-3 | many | TGTGCCATCAGTGATCAGGGGGACACTGAAGCTTTCTTT | CAISDQGDTEAFF
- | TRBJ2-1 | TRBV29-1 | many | TGCAGCCTGAAGGAGGGGGCAGGCTCCTACAATGAGCAGTTCTTC | CSLKEGAGSYNEQFF
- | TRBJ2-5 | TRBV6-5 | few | TGTGCCAGCTCCGAGGACTATCAAGAGACCCAGTACTTC | CASSEDYQETQYF